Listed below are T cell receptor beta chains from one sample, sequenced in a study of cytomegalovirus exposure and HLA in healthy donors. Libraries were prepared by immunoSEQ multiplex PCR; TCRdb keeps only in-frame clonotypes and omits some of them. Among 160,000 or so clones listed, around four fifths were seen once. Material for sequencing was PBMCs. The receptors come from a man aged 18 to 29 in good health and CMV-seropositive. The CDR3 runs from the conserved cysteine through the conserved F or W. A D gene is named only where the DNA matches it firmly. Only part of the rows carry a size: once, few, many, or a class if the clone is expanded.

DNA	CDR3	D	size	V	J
TGTGCCAGCAGCTTAGTGGGACAGGGGCCCCCCAATGAGCAGTTCTTC	CASSLVGQGPPNEQFF	TRBD1	.	TRBV11-2	TRBJ2-1
TGTGCCAGCAGCCAAGATACGGCAGGGGAGAAGAATGGCTACACCTTC	CASSQDTAGEKNGYTF	.	.	TRBV4-2	TRBJ1-2
TGTGCCAGCAGCCCTCGCAGGGGGCAGGCCGGGGAGCTGTTTTTT	CASSPRRGQAGELFF	TRBD1	.	TRBV11-3	TRBJ2-2
TGTGCCAGCAGTTACATTGGGGGGGCAGCCAACTATGGCTACACCTTC	CASSYIGGAANYGYTF	.	.	TRBV6-5	TRBJ1-2
TGTGCCAGCAGCTTATTTTACGGTGTAGTGGGGGGGCATAATACGCAGTATTTT	CASSLFYGVVGGHNTQYF	.	.	TRBV7-6	TRBJ2-3
TGTGCCAGCAGCGAGCGGACAGGGAAAGCTTTCTTT	CASSERTGKAFF	TRBD1	.	TRBV9	TRBJ1-1
TGTGCCAGCAGTGAAGAGCGGGGGGGCCCCTACGAGCAGTACTTC	CASSEERGGPYEQYF	TRBD2	.	TRBV6-1	TRBJ2-7
TGTGCCAGCTCACCAGAGGACAGGTCCTACGAGCAGTACTTC	CASSPEDRSYEQYF	TRBD1	.	TRBV18	TRBJ2-7
TGCGCCAGCAGCCAAGATCCCCGACAGGCCTTGAACACTGAAGCTTTCTTT	CASSQDPRQALNTEAFF	.	.	TRBV4-1	TRBJ1-1
TGTGCCAGTTCGGGACAGGGTATGCATGAGCAGTTCTTC	CASSGQGMHEQFF	TRBD1	.	TRBV28	TRBJ2-1
TGTGCCAGCTCACCCCTCCAAGAGACCCAGTACTTC	CASSPLQETQYF	.	few	TRBV18	TRBJ2-5
TGTGCCAGCAGCCTGGCCGGGACTAGCGGGAGAGCGGGACAAGAGACCCAGTACTTC	CASSLAGTSGRAGQETQYF	TRBD2	.	TRBV11-2	TRBJ2-5
TGTGCCAGCAGCCAAGATATGGGAGGCCACTCTGGAAACACCATATATTTT	CASSQDMGGHSGNTIYF	.	.	TRBV14	TRBJ1-3
TGTGCCAGCAGCTTAGTGGCTAGCGGGATGCTAAACATTCAGTACTTC	CASSLVASGMLNIQYF	TRBD2	.	TRBV11-2	TRBJ2-4
TGTGCCAGCAGCCCGTCCCCTTCGTGGGGGGGCAATGAGCAGTTCTTC	CASSPSPSWGGNEQFF	TRBD2	.	TRBV13	TRBJ2-1
TGTGCCAGCAGCCCCAAACAAACCCACGAGCAGTACTTC	CASSPKQTHEQYF	.	.	TRBV6-6	TRBJ2-7
TGCGCCAGCAGTCAGGACCCGGCGGGGTACGAGCAGTACTTC	CASSQDPAGYEQYF	.	.	TRBV10-1	TRBJ2-7
TGTGCCAGCAGTTCTTGGACAGGGCAGAACACTGAAGCTTTCTTT	CASSSWTGQNTEAFF	TRBD1	.	TRBV28	TRBJ1-1